This TCR beta chain derives from a study of blood T cells in healthy people across ages (dated by TCRdb to between 2014 and 2017). Regarding the study in general: In model experiments, template switching captured about one uniquely barcoded TCR beta cDNA molecule for every two T cells. To avoid experimental bias, donors of different ages were distributed randomly across sequencing lanes. Age-related changes in TCR beta repertoire diversity were measured in the study by deep sequencing normalized with unique cDNA molecular identifiers. For two donors (one aged 18 to 30 and one aged 80 or older), the study analyzed two additional independent replicas of 1 million unique cDNA reads from the same blood draw. The donors were divided into four age groups: young (average around 15 years), middle-aged (roughly 40), aged (about 60) and long-lived (82).

Donors were 39 systemically healthy Caucasian individuals from Russia aged about 6 to 100 years. Ten milliliters of peripheral blood were drawn from each donor into EDTA-treated Vacutainer tubes. PBMCs were isolated by Ficoll-Paque density-gradient centrifugation, with at least 6 million obtained per sample. Total RNA was extracted from PBMCs with Trizol reagent, with at least 5.5 micrograms obtained per sample. For every donor, flow cytometry on a PBMC aliquot measured the percentage of naive CD45RAhigh/CD27high T cells. V loses 5 bases of germline sequence and J loses 3 bases, and the interval between the two ends is 22 bases. Reading from cysteine to phenylalanine, the CDR3 counts 17 amino acids. The CDR3 DNA has 51 bases and is translated from base 1. The germline V gene gives CDR1 as SGHVS and CDR2 as FQNEAQ. What the work shows at the level of the full study, not this receptor alone: Observed TCR beta diversity per million T cells fell roughly linearly with age, and a significant reduction was already apparent by age around 44. Observed TCR beta diversity correlated strongly with the percentage of naive T cells measured by flow cytometry. Compared with the aged group, the long-lived group had more naive CD4+ T cells, fewer expanded clones and increased TCR diversity, a pattern suggesting age selection. Since profiling was done on bulk unsorted PBMCs, naive and antigen-experienced compartments could not be conclusively compared. Because the CMV infection status of the donors was unknown, age-related changes in expanded clonotypes may potentially have been confounded. Estimates of total diversity from one million sequenced T cells were regarded as lower bounds and underestimates.

Library preparation employed 5' RACE. A second PCR of roughly 7 to 11 cycles was performed with a sample-barcoded 5' primer and a J-beta primer mix. Each TCR beta cDNA molecule received a unique molecular identifier from a template-switch 5' adaptor carrying 12 random nucleotides. Each sample yielded at least 2.5 million CDR3-containing paired-end reads. The Mint cDNA synthesis kit, primed by a TRBC-specific oligonucleotide, was used to synthesize first-strand cDNA from all RNA. All cDNA was treated with uracil-DNA glycosylase and then went through a first 18-cycle PCR with the universal primers M1SS and BC2_uni_R. Concerning the study's data processing: Normalization of each sample was performed by random selection of 1 million high-quality reads, each carrying a distinct molecular identifier. Instead of being binned into consensus sequences, reads that shared molecular identifiers were thrown out. MiTCR, run with a Q25 quality threshold and the strictest error-elimination algorithm, handled CDR3 identification, clonotype clustering and error correction. A nonparametric unseen species model using Euler transformation provided a lower-bound estimate of total TCR beta diversity. The public reads were run again by TCRdb, first through fastp at Q25 and then through MiXCR, and only productive beta chains were kept. Records with the same CDR3 protein are collapsed into one entry carrying the most frequent genes and DNA. TCRdb, not the authors, supplied the V and J calls. A total of around 2 million distinct CDR3 sequences appear in this sample, roughly 43% of them only once. The ten largest clones capture under 30% of the sample.

A single count supports this clonotype. Its antigen remains undetermined. Base qualities were left out, and no much larger clone turns up one base away. The sequencing input was blood. Recombination joined TRBV7-8 with TRBJ2-5; the D gene is unclear. This clonotype was sampled from a human donor in good health. The CDR3 region has the sequence CASSTTPSMVVEETQYF. The nucleotides read TGTGCCAGCAGCACAACACCCTCGATGGTGGTAGAAGAGACCCAGTACTTC.